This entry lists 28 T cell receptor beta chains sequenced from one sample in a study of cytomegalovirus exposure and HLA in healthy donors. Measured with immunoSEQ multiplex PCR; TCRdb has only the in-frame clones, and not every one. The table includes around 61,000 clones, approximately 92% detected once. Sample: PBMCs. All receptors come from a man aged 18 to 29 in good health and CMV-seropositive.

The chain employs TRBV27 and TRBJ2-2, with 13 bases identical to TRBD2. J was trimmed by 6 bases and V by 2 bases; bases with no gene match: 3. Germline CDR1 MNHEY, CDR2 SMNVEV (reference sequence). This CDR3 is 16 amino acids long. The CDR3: CASSLRTSGRSGELFF. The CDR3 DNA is TGTGCCAGCAGTTTAAGGACTAGCGGGAGATCCGGGGAGCTGTTTTTT.

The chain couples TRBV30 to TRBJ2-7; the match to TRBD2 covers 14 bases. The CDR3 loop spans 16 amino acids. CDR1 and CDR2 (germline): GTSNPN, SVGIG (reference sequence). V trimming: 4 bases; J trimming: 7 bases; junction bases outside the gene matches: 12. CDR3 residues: CAWNTRLAGGPGEQYF. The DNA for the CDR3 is TGTGCCTGGAACACAAGACTAGCGGGAGGGCCGGGAGAGCAGTACTTC.

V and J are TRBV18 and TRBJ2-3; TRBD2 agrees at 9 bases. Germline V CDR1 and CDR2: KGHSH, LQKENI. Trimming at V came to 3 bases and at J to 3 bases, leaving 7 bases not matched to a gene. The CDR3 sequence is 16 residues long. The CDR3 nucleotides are TGTGCCAGCTCACCGCGAGGACTAGCGAATACAGATACGCAGTATTTT. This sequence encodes CASSPRGLANTDTQYF.

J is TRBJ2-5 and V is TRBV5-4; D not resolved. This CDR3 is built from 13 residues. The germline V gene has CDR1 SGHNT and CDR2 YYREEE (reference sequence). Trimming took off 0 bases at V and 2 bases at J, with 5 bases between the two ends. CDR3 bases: TGTGCCAGCAGCTTGGCCCCTCAAGAGACCCAGTACTTC. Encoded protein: CASSLAPQETQYF.

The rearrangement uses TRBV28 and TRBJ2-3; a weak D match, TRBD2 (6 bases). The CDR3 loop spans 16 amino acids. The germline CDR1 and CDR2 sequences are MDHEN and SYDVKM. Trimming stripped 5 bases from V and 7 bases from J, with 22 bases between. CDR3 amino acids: CASSTTSLGVRNTQYF. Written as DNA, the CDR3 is TGTGCCAGCAGTACCACTAGCCTGGGGGTCAGAAATACGCAGTATTTT.

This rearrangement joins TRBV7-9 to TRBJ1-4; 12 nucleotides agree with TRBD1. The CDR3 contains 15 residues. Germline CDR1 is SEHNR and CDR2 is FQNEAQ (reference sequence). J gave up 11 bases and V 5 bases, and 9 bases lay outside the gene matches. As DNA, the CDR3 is TGTGCCAGCAGCCTAACCGGGACAGGGGGCGAGAAACTGTTTTTT. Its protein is CASSLTGTGGEKLFF.

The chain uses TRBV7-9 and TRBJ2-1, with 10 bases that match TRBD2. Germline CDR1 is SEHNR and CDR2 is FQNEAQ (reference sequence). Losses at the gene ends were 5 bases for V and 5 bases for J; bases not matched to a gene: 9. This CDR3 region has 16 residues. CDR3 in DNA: TGTGCCAGCAGCCATGGGTATAGCGGGAGGAACAATGAGCAGTTCTTC. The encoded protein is CASSHGYSGRNNEQFF.

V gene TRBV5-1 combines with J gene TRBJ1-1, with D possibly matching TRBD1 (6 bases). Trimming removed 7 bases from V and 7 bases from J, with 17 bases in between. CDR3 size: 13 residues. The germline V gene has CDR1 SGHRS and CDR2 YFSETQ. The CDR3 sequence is CASSITGTYEAFF. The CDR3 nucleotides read TGCGCCAGCTCCATAACCGGGACATATGAAGCTTTCTTT.

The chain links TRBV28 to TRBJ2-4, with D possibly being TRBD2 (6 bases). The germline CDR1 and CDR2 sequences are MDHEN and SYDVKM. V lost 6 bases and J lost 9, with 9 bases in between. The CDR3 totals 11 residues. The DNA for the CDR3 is TGTGCCAGCAGGCGGGAAGGCATTCAGTACTTC. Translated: CASRREGIQYF.

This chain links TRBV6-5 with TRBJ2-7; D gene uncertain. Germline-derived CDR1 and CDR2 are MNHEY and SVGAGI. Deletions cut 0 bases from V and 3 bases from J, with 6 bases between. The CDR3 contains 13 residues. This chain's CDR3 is CASSYSLFYEQYF. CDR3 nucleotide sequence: TGTGCCAGCAGTTACTCCCTATTCTACGAGCAGTACTTC.

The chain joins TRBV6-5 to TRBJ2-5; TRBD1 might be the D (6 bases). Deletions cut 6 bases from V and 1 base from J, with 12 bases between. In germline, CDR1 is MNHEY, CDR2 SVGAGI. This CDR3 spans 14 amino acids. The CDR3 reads CASRPGVGQETQYF. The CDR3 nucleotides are TGTGCCAGCAGGCCAGGGGTGGGCCAAGAGACCCAGTACTTC.

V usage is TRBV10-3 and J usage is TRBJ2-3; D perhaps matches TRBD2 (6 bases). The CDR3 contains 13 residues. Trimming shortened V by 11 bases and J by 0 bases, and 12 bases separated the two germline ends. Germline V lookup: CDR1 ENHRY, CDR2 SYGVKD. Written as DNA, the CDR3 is TGTGCCGCGACGGGAGTCAGCACAGATACGCAGTATTTT. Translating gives CAATGVSTDTQYF.

CDR3 DNA: TGTGCCTGGAGTGGAGTACACGGGATCTACGAGCAGTACTTC. Translating it yields CAWSGVHGIYEQYF. The V and J genes are TRBV30 and TRBJ2-7; tentative D call: TRBD2 (5 bases). Per the germline V gene, CDR1 is GTSNPN and CDR2 is SVGIG (reference sequence). With 1 base removed from V and 3 bases from J, the gap between germline ends came to 13 bases. The CDR3 totals 14 residues. Full variable domain (rest looked up from reference TRBV30 and TRBJ2-7): SQTIHQWPATLVQPVGSPLSLECTVEGTSNPNLYWYRQAAGRGLQLLFYSVGIGQISSEVPQNLSASRPQDRQFILSSKKLLLSDSGFYLCAWSGVHGIYEQYFGPGTRLTVT.

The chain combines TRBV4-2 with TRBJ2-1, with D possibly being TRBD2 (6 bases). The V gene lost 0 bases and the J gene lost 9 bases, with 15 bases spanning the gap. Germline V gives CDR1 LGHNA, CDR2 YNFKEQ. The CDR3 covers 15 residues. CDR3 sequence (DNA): TGTGCCAGCAGCCAAGATCCGGGGACTGCCACTGAGCAGTTCTTC. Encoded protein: CASSQDPGTATEQFF.

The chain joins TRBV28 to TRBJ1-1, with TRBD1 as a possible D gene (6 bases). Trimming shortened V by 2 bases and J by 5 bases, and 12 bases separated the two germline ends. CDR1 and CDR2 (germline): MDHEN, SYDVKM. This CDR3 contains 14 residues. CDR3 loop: CASSLRDMGTEAFF. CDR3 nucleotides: TGTGCCAGCAGTTTACGGGACATGGGGACTGAAGCTTTCTTT. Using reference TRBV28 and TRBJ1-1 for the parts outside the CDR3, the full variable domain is DVKVTQSSRYLVKRTGEKVFLECVQDMDHENMFWYRQDPGLGLRLIYFSYDVKMKEKGDIPEGYSVSREKKERFSLILESASTNQTSMYLCASSLRDMGTEAFFGQGTRLTVV.

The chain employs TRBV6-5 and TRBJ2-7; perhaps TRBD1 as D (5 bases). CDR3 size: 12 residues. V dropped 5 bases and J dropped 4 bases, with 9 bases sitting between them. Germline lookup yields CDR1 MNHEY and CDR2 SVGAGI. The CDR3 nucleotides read TGTGCCAGCAGTCCCCAGGGTTACGAGCAGTACTTC. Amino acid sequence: CASSPQGYEQYF.

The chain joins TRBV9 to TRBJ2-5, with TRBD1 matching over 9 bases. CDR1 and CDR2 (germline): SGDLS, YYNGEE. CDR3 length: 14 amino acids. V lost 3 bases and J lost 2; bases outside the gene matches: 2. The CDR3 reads CASSEGTGQETQYF. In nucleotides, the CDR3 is TGTGCCAGCAGCGAGGGGACAGGGCAAGAGACCCAGTACTTC.

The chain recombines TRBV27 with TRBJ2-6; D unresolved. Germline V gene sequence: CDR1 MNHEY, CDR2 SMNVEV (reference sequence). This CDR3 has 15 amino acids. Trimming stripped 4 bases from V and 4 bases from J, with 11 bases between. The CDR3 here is CASSYEPLGANVLTF. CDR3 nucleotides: TGTGCCAGCAGTTATGAGCCTCTAGGGGCCAACGTCCTGACTTTC.

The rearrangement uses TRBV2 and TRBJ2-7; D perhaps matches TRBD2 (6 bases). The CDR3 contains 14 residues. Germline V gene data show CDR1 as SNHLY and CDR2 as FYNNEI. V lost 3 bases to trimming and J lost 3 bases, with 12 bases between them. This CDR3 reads CASSDVRDFYEQYF. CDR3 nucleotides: TGTGCCAGCAGTGATGTGCGGGATTTCTACGAGCAGTACTTC.

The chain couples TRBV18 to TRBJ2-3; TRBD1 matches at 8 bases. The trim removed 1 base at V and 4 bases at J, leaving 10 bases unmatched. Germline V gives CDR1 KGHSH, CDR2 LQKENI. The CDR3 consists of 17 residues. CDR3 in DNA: TGTGCCAGCTCACCACTCGGACAGGGAGGTGTCGCAGATACGCAGTATTTT. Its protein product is CASSPLGQGGVADTQYF.

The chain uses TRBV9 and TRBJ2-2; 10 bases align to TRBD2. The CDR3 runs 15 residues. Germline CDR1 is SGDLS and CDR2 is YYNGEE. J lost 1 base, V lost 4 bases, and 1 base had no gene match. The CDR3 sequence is CASSRTSGNTGELFF. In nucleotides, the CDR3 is TGTGCCAGCAGCAGGACTAGCGGGAACACCGGGGAGCTGTTTTTT.

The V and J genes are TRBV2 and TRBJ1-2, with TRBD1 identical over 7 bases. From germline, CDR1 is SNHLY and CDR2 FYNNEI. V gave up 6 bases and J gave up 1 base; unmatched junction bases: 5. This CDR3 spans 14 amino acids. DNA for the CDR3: TGTGCCAGCAGAAGGGACAGAAATAACTATGGCTACACCTTC. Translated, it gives CASRRDRNNYGYTF.

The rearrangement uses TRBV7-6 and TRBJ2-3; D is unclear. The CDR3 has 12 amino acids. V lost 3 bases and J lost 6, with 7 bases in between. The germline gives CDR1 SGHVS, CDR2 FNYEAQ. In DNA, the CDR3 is TGTGCCAGCAGCTTCCTCGTGGATACGCAGTATTTT. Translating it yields CASSFLVDTQYF.

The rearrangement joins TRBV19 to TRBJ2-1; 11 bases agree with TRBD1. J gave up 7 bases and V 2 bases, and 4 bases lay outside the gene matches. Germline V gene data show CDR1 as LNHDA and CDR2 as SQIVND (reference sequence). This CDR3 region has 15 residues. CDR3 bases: TGTGCCAGTAGTATACGGGGACAGGGGGGGAATGAGCAGTTCTTC. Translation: CASSIRGQGGNEQFF.

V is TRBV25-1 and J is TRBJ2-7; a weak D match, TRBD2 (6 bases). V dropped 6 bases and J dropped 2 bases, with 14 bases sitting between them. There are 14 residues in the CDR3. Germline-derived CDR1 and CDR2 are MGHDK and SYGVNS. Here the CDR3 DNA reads TGTGCCAGCAGACACAGGCGGGGCACCTACGAGCAGTACTTC. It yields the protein CASRHRRGTYEQYF.

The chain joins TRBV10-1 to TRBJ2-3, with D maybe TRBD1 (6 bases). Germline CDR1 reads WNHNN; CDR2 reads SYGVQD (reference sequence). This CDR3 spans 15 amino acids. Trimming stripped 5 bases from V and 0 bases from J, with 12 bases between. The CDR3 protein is CASSSYDRSTDTQYF. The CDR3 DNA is TGCGCCAGCAGTTCCTATGACAGGAGCACAGATACGCAGTATTTT.

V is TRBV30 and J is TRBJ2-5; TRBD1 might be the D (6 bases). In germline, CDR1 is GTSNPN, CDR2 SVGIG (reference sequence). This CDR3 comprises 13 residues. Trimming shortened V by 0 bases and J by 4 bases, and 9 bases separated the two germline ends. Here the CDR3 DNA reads TGTGCCTGGAGTGTAAACAGGGCAGAGACCCAGTACTTC. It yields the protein CAWSVNRAETQYF.

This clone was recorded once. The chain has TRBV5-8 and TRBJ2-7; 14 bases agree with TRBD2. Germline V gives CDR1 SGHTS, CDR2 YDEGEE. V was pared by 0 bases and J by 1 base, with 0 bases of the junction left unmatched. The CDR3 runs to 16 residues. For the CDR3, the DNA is TGTGCCAGCAGCTTGGGACTAGCGGGAGGGTCCTACGAGCAGTACTTC. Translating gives CASSLGLAGGSYEQYF.